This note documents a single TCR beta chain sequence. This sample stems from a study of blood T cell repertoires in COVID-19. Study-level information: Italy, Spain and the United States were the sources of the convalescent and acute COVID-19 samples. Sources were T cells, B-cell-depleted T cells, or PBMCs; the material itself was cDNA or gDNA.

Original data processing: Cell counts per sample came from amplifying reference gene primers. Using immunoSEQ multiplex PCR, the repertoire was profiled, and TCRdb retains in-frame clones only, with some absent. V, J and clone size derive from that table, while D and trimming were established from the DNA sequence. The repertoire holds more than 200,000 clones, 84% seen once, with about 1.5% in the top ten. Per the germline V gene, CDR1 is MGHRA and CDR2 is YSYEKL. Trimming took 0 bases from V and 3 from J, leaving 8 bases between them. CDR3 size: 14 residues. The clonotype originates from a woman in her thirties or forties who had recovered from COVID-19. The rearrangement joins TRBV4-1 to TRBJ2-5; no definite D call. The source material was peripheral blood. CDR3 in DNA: TGCGCCAGCAGCCAAGAGGCAGGAAAAGAGACCCAGTACTTC. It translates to CASSQEAGKETQYF.